This T cell receptor (beta chain) was retrieved from a study of blood T cell repertoires in COVID-19. Across the whole study: T cells, B-cell-depleted T cells, or PBMCs supplied cDNA or gDNA.

Seattle patients were enrolled while actively infected and followed longitudinally. Measured with immunoSEQ multiplex PCR; TCRdb has only the in-frame clones, and not every one. The table records 300,000 to 350,000 clones, roughly nine tenths of them present only once. Per the germline V gene, CDR1 is LGHNA and CDR2 is YNFKEQ. This CDR3 is 13 amino acids long. The V end was cut by 0 bases, the J end by 7 bases, with 9 bases between. The receptor was isolated from a woman aged 55-69 years with COVID-19, enrolled during active disease. Sample: peripheral blood. V is TRBV4-2 and J is TRBJ1-1; possibly TRBD1 for D (5 bases). For the CDR3, the DNA is TGTGCCAGCAGCCAAGACAGGGATATTGAAGCTTTCTTT. Residues: CASSQDRDIEAFF.